This T cell receptor (beta chain) came from a study of a mutant IDH1 vaccine in newly diagnosed glioma. Notes on this clone: Its specificity is not known.

Method: immunoSEQ multiplex PCR; TCRdb's copy keeps in-frame clones and lacks some. This sample has 30,000 or so clones, with approximately 89% found just once. Time point defined: week 47, end of study. Topical imiquimod was applied with each vaccine dose, which held 300 ug of mutant IDH1 20-mer peptide. V was shortened by 1 base and J by 7 bases, with 8 bases between the two germline ends. The CDR3 contains 14 residues. CDR1 is KGHSH, CDR2 LQKENI, per germline. The chain employs TRBV18 and TRBJ1-6; no firm D call. The clonotype originates from a man aged 35 to 55 with glioma. The sample consisted of PBMCs, taken from a glioma patient whose treatment included an IDH1 peptide vaccine. The CDR3, as DNA: TGTGCCAGCTCACCACTCAATAGGAATTCACCCCTCCACTTT. Translating gives CASSPLNRNSPLHF.